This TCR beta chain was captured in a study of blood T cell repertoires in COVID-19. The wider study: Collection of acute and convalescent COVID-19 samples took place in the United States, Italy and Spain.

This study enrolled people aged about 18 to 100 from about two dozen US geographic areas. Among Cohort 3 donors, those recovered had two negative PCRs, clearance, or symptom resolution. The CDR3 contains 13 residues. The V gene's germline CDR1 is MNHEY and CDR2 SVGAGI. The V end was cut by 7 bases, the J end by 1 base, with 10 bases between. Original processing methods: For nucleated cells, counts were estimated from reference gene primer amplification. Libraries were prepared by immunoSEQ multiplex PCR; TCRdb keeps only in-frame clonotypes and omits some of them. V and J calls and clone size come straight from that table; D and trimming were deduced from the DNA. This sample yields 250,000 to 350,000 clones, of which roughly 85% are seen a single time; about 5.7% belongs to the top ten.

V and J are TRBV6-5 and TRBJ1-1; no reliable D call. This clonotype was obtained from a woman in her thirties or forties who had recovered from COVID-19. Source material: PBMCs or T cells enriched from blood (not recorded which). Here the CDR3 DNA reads TGTGCCAGCACGCGGACTAGGAACACTGAAGCTTTCTTT. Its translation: CASTRTRNTEAFF.